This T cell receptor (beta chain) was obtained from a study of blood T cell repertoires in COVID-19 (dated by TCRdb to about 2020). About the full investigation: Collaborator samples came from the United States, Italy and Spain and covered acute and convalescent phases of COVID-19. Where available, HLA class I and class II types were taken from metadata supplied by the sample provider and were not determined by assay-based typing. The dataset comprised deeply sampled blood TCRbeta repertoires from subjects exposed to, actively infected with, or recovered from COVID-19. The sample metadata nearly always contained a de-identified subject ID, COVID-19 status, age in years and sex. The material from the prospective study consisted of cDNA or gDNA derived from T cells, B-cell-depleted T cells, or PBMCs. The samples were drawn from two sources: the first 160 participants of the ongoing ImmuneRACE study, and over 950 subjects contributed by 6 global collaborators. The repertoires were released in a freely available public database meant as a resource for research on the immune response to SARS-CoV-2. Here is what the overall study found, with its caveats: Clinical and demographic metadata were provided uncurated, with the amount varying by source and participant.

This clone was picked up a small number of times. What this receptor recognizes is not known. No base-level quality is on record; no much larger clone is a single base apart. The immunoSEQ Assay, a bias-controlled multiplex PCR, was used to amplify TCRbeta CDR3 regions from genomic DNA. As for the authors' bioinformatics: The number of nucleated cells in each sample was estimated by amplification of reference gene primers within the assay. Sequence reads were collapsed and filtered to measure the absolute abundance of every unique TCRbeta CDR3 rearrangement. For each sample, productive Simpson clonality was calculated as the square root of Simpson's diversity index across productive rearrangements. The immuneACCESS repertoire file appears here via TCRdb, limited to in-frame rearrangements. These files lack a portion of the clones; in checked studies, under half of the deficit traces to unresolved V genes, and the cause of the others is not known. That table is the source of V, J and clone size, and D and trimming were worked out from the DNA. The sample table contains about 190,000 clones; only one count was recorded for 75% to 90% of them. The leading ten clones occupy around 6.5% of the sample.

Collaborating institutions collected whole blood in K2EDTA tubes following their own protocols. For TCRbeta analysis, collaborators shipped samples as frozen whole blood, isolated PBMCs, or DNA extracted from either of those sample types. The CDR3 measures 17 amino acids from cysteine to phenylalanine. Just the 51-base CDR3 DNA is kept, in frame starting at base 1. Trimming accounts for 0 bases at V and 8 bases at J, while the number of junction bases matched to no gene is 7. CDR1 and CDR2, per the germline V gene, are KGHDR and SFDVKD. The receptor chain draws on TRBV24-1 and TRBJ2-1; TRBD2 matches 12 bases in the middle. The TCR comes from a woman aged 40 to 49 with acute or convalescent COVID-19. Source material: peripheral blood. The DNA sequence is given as TGTGCCACCAGTGATTTGCCTACTAGCGGGGGGCCCCATGAGCAGTTCTTC. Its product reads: CATSDLPTSGGPHEQFF.